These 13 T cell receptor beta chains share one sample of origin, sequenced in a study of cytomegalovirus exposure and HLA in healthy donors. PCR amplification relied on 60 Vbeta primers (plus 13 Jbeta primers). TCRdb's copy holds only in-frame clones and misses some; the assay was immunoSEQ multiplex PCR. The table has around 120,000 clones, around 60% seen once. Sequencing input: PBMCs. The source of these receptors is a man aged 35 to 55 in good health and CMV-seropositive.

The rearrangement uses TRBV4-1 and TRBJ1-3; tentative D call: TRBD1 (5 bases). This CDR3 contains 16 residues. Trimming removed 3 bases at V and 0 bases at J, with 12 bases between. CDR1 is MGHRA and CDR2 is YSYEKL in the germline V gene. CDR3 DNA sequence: TGCGCCAGCAGCCAGCCGACAGTAGTCTCTGGAAACACCATATATTTT. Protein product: CASSQPTVVSGNTIYF.

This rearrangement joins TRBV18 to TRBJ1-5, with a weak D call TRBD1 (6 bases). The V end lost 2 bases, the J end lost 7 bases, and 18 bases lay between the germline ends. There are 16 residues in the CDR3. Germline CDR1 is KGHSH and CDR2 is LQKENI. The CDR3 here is CASSPMVQGPNQPQHF. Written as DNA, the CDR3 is TGTGCCAGCTCACCAATGGTACAGGGACCAAACCAGCCCCAGCATTTT.

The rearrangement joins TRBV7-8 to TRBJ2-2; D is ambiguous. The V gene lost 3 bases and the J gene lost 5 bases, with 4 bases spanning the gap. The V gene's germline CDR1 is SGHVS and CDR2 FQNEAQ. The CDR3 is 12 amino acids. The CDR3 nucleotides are TGTGCCAGCAGCTTCCAAACCGGGGAGCTGTTTTTT. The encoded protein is CASSFQTGELFF.

CDR3 coding DNA: TGCGCCAGCAGCCAGCGGACTAGCGGGAGATGGAATGAGCAGTTCTTC. Its protein product is CASSQRTSGRWNEQFF. The chain is built from TRBV4-1 and TRBJ2-1; 13 nucleotides line up with TRBD2. Looked up from germline, CDR1 is MGHRA and CDR2 is YSYEKL. This CDR3 is built from 16 residues. The junction had 6 bases not matched to a gene; V was cut back by 3 bases and J by 7 bases.

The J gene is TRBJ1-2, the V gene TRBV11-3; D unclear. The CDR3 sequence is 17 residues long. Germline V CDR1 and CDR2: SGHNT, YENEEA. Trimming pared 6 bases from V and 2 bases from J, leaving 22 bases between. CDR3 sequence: CASRSGLRVVHNYGYTF. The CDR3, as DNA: TGTGCCAGCAGATCCGGACTCCGCGTAGTCCACAACTATGGCTACACCTTC.

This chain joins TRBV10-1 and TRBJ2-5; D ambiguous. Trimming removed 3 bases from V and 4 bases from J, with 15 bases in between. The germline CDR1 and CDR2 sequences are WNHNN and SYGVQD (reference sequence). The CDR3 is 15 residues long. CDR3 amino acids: CASSDSQHERETQYF. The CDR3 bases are TGCGCCAGCAGTGATTCACAACACGAACGAGAGACCCAGTACTTC.

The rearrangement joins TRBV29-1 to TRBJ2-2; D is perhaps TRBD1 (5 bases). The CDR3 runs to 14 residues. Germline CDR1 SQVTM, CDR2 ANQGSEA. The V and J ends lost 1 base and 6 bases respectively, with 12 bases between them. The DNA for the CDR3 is TGCAGCGTTGAAGGCAGGGCCACCTCCGGGGAGCTGTTTTTT. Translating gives CSVEGRATSGELFF.

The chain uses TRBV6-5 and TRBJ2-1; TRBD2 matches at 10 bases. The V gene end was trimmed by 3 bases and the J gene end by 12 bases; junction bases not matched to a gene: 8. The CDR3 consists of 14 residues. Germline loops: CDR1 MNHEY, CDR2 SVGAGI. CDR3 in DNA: TGTGCCAGCAGTTATTCTAGCGGGAGCTGGGGGCAGTTCTTC. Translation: CASSYSSGSWGQFF.

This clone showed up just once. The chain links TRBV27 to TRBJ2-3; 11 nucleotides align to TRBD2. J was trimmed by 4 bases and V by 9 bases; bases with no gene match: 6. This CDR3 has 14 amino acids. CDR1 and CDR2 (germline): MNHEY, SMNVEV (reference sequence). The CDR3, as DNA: TGTGCCAGTCAACTAGCGGGAGCTGCAGATACGCAGTATTTT. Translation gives CASQLAGAADTQYF.

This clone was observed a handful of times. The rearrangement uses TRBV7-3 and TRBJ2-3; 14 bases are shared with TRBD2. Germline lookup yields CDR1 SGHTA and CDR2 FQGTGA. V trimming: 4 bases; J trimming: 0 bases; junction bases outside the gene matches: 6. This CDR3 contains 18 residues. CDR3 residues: CASSSRLAGGPSTDTQYF. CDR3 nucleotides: TGTGCCAGCAGCTCACGACTAGCGGGAGGGCCTAGCACAGATACGCAGTATTTT.

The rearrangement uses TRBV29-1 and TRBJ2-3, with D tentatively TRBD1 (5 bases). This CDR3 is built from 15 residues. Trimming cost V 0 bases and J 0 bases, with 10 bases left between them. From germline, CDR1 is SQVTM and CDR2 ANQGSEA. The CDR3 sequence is CSVEEGVLSTDTQYF. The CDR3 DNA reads TGCAGCGTTGAAGAAGGGGTGCTGAGCACAGATACGCAGTATTTT.

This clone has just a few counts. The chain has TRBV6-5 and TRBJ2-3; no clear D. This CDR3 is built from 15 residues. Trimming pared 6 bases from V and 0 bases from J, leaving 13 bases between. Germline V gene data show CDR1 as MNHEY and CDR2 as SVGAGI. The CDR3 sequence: CASRLTAFSTDTQYF. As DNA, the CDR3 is TGTGCCAGCAGACTCACTGCGTTTAGCACAGATACGCAGTATTTT.

CDR3 amino acids: CASSFPGEGNTGELFF. In nucleotides, the CDR3 is TGTGCCAGCAGTTTTCCCGGGGAGGGGAACACCGGGGAGCTGTTTTTT. The chain has TRBV28 and TRBJ2-2; 7 positions agree with TRBD2. V gave up 3 bases and J gave up 1 base; unmatched junction bases: 5. Looked up from germline, CDR1 is MDHEN and CDR2 is SYDVKM. CDR3 length: 16 amino acids. Full variable domain (remainder filled in from reference TRBV28 and TRBJ2-2): DVKVTQSSRYLVKRTGEKVFLECVQDMDHENMFWYRQDPGLGLRLIYFSYDVKMKEKGDIPEGYSVSREKKERFSLILESASTNQTSMYLCASSFPGEGNTGELFFGEGSRLTVL.